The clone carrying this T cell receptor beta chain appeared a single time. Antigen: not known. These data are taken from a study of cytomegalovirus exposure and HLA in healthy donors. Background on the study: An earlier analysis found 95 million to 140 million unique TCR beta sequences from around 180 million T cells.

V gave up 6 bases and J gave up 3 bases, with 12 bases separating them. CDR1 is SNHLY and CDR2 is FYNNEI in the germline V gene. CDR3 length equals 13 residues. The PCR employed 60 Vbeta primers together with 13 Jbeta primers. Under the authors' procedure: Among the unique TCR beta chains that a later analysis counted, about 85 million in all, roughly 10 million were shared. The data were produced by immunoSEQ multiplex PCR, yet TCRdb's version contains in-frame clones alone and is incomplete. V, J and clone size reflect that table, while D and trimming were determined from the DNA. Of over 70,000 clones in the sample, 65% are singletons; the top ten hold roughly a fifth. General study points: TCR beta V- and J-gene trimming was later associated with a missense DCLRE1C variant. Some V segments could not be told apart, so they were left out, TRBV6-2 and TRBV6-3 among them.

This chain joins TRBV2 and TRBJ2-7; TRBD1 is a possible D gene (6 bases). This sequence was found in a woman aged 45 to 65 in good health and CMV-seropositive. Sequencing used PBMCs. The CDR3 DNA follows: TGTGCCAGCAGAACGGACAGTTACTACGAGCAGTACTTC. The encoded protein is CASRTDSYYEQYF. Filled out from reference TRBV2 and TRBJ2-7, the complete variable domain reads EPEVTQTPSHQVTQMGQEVILRCVPISNHLYFYWYRQILGQKVEFLVSFYNNEISEKSEIFDDQFSVERPDGSNFTLKIRSTKLEDSAMYFCASRTDSYYEQYFGPGTRLTVT.